The present T cell receptor (beta chain) was sequenced within a study of blood T cell repertoires in COVID-19. Study context: The United States, Italy and Spain supplied acute and convalescent COVID-19 samples. Nucleic acid was either cDNA or gDNA, and it came from T cells, B-cell-depleted T cells, or PBMCs.

J was trimmed by 12 bases and V by 1 base; bases with no gene match: 22. The CDR3 loop spans 19 amino acids. Germline V CDR1 and CDR2: SGHRS, YFSETQ. Study processing details: Reference gene primers were amplified, and this amplification served to estimate nucleated cell counts. Sequencing was performed with immunoSEQ multiplex PCR; in TCRdb, only in-frame clones are kept and a portion is missing. D and trimming come from the DNA, and the V and J calls and clone size come from that table. This sample has 140,000 to 150,000 clones, with approximately 87% found just once. The gene calls are TRBV5-1 and TRBJ1-4, with 9 nucleotides matching TRBD1. The sample comprised peripheral blood. The TCR sequence derives from a woman between 50 and 59 years old with active or convalescent COVID-19. CDR3 residues: CASSLFGRTGAIKQVQLFF. The DNA for the CDR3 is TGCGCCAGCAGCTTGTTCGGTCGGACAGGGGCTATTAAGCAGGTACAACTGTTTTTT.